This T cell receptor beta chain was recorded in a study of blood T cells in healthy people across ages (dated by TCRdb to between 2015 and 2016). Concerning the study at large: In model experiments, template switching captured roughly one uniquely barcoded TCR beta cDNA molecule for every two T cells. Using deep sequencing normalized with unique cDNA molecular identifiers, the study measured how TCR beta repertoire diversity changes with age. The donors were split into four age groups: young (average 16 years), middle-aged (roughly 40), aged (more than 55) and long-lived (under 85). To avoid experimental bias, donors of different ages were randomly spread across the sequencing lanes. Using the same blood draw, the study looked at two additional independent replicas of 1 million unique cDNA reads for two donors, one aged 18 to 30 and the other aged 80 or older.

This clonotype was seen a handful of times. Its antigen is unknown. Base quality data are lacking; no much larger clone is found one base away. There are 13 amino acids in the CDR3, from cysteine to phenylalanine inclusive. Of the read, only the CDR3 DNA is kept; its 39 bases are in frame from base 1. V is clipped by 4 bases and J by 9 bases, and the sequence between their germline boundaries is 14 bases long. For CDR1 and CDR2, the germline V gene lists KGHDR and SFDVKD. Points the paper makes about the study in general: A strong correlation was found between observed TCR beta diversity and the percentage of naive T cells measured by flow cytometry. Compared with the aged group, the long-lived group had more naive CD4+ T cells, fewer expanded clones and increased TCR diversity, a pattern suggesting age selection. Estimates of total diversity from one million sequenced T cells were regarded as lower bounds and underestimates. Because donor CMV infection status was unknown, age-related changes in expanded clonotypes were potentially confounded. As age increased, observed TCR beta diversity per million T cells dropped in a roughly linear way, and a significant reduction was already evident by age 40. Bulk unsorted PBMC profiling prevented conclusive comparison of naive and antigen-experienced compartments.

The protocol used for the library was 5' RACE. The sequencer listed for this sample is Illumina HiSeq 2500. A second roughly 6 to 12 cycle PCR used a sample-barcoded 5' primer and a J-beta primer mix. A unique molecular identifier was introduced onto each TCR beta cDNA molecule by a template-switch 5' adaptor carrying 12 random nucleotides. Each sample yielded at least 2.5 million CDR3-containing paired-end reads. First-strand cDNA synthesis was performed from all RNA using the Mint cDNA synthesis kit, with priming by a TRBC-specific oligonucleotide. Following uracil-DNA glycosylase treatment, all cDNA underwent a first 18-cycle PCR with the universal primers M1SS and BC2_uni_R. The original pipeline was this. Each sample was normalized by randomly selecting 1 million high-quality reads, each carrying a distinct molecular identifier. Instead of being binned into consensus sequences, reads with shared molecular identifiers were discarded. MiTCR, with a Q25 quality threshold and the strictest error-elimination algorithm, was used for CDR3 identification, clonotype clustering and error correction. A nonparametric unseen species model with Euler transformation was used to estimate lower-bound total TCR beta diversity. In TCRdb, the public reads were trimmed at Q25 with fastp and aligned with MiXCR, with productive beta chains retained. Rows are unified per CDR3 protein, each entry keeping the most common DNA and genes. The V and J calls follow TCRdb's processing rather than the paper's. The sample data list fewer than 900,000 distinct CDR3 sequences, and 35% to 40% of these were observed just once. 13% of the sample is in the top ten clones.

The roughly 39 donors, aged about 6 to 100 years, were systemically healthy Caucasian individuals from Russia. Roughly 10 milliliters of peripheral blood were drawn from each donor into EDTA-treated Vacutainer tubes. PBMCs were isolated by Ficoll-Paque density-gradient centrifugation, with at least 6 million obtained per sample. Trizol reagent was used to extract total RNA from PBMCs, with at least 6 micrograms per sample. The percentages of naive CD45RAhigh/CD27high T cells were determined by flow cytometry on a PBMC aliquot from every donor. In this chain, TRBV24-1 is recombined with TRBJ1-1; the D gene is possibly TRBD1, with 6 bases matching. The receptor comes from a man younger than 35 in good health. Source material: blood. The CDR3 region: CATSDGQSLKAFF. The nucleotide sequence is TGTGCCACCAGTGACGGACAGAGCCTGAAAGCTTTCTTT.